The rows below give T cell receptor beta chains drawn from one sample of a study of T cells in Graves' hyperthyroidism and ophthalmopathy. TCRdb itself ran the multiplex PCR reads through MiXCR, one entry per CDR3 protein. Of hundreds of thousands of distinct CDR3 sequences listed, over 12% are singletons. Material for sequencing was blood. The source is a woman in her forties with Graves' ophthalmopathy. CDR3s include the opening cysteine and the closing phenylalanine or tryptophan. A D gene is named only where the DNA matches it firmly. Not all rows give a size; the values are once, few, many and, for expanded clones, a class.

CASSSRRGLNQGIYNSPLHF	TGTGCCAGTAGTTCCCGAAGGGGTTTAAACCAAGGAATATATAATTCACCCCTCCACTTT	TRBV19	TRBJ1-6	many	.
CASSLQRFRTRNYGYTF	TGTGCCAGCAGTTTACAGAGGTTTCGGACAAGAAACTATGGCTACACCTTC	TRBV6-2/TRBV6-3	TRBJ1-2	.	.
CAIGAEGGTEAFF	TGTGCCATCGGGGCGGAAGGGGGCACTGAAGCTTTCTTT	TRBV10-3	TRBJ1-1	many	.
CASSTRTSGSLHEQYF	TGTGCCAGCTCCACTCGGACTAGCGGCAGCCTCCACGAGCAGTACTTC	TRBV18	TRBJ2-7	few	TRBD2
CASSLGNSAYEQYF	TGTGCCAGCAGCTTAGGGAACTCAGCCTACGAGCAGTACTTC	TRBV7-8	TRBJ2-7	many	.
CASSEQPAEQYF	TGTGCCAGCAGTGAACAACCGGCTGAGCAGTACTTC	TRBV2	TRBJ2-7	many	.
CASSSTTGTGANVLTF	TGTGCCAGCAGCTCCACGACAGGGACCGGGGCCAACGTCCTGACTTTC	TRBV11-1	TRBJ2-6	many	TRBD1
CASSQESGTGGNQPQHF	TGTGCCAGCAGCCAGGAATCCGGGACAGGGGGCAATCAGCCCCAGCATTTT	TRBV4-2	TRBJ1-5	few	TRBD1
CASRGRDGGNTIYF	TGTGCCAGCAGAGGGCGGGACGGTGGAAACACCATATATTTT	TRBV6-1	TRBJ1-3	many	.
CASSVDRGPYGYTF	TGTGCCAGCAGTGTGGACAGGGGGCCCTATGGCTACACCTTC	TRBV6-1	TRBJ1-2	few	TRBD1
CASSLFSGQVGNQPQHF	TGTGCCAGCAGTTTATTCTCAGGACAGGTGGGCAATCAGCCCCAGCATTTT	TRBV28	TRBJ1-5	many	TRBD1
CASSATGQREQYF	TGTGCCAGCAGCGCGACAGGGCAACGCGAGCAGTACTTC	TRBV7-3	TRBJ2-7	many	TRBD1
CASSSVDGTEAFF	TGTGCCAGCAGTTCCGTGGACGGCACTGAAGCTTTCTTT	TRBV28	TRBJ1-1	many	.
CASGTSRDGYTF	TGTGCTAGTGGAACATCTCGGGATGGCTACACCTTC	TRBV12-5	TRBJ1-2	many	.
CAWIGTSGGEAFF	TGTGCCTGGATCGGGACGTCCGGAGGTGAAGCTTTCTTT	TRBV30	TRBJ1-1	.	.
CASSQDWDRGMGEQYF	TGCGCCAGCAGCCAAGATTGGGACAGGGGTATGGGCGAGCAGTACTTC	TRBV4-3	TRBJ2-7	many	TRBD1
CATLYRARMDGFPGETQYF	TGTGCCACCTTATACAGGGCCCGGATGGATGGATTCCCGGGAGAGACCCAGTACTTC	TRBV28	TRBJ2-5	.	.
CASSPGDHEQYF	TGTGCCAGCTCACCGGGTGATCACGAGCAGTACTTC	TRBV18	TRBJ2-7	.	.
CASSLGGAGGIYEQYF	TGTGCCAGCAGCTTAGGGGGGGCAGGGGGTATTTACGAGCAGTACTTC	TRBV11-2	TRBJ2-7	few	.
CASSPIDRDDTEAFF	TGCGCCAGCAGCCCGATCGACAGGGACGACACTGAAGCTTTCTTT	TRBV5-1	TRBJ1-1	.	TRBD1
CASSYSGAREETQYF	TGTGCCAGCAGTTACTCGGGGGCTAGAGAAGAGACCCAGTACTTC	TRBV6-5	TRBJ2-5	.	.
CSASRVPQETQYF	TGCAGTGCTAGCCGGGTGCCTCAAGAGACCCAGTACTTC	TRBV20-1	TRBJ2-5	.	.
CATSPPYTGAGANVLTF	TGTGCCACCAGCCCTCCTTACACAGGGGCTGGGGCCAACGTCCTGACTTTC	TRBV15	TRBJ2-6	.	TRBD1
CASSLQRSYEQYF	TGTGCCAGCAGCTTACAACGTTCCTACGAGCAGTACTTC	TRBV7-2	TRBJ2-7	.	.
CASSETRLYEQYF	TGTGCCAGCAGTGAAACTAGACTCTACGAGCAGTACTTC	TRBV6-1	TRBJ2-7	.	.
CASSISPRGEQYF	TGTGCCAGTAGTATATCCCCGCGGGGCGAGCAGTACTTC	TRBV19	TRBJ2-7	few	.
CASSLMESNTEAFF	TGTGCCAGCTCACTAATGGAGAGTAACACTGAAGCTTTCTTT	TRBV18	TRBJ1-1	.	.
CASSYWQGSSYEQYF	TGTGCCAGCAGTTACTGGCAGGGCAGCTCCTACGAGCAGTACTTC	TRBV6-5	TRBJ2-7	many	.
CATSGLAGETQYF	TGTGCCACCAGTGGCCTAGCGGGAGAGACCCAGTACTTC	TRBV24-1	TRBJ2-5	many	TRBD2
CSASGQDIRPYEQYF	TGCAGTGCTTCGGGACAGGACATTCGCCCCTACGAGCAGTACTTC	TRBV20-1	TRBJ2-7	many	TRBD1
CASSLVLFPEQGEGYTF	TGTGCCAGCAGCTTAGTACTCTTTCCCGAACAGGGCGAGGGCTACACCTTC	TRBV11-3	TRBJ1-2	.	.
CASSPLAGGFYEQYF	TGTGCCAGCAGCCCCTTAGCGGGAGGTTTCTACGAGCAGTACTTC	TRBV7-8	TRBJ2-7	few	TRBD2
CASGARQGAQYF	TGTGCCAGCGGGGCGCGACAGGGGGCTCAGTACTTC	TRBV6-1	TRBJ2-4	.	TRBD1
CASSRGRNLEAFF	TGTGCCAGCAGTAGGGGCAGGAACCTTGAAGCTTTCTTT	TRBV6-5	TRBJ1-1	many	.
CSAWKNQETQYF	TGCAGCGCCTGGAAGAACCAAGAGACCCAGTACTTC	TRBV29-1	TRBJ2-5	many	.
CASSLAWREANTGELFF	TGCGCCAGCAGCTTGGCCTGGCGGGAGGCAAACACCGGGGAGCTGTTTTTT	TRBV5-1	TRBJ2-2	many	TRBD2
CSVEGYRGTGGLFF	TGCAGCGTTGAGGGCTACCGGGGCACCGGGGGGCTGTTTTTT	TRBV29-1	TRBJ2-2	few	.
CSVVSGANQPQHF	TGCAGCGTTGTCTCGGGGGCCAATCAGCCCCAGCATTTT	TRBV29-1	TRBJ1-5	many	.
CSARDGGTQETQYF	TGCAGTGCTAGAGATGGGGGGACTCAAGAGACCCAGTACTTC	TRBV20-1	TRBJ2-5	.	.
CASSQAPLSGSSYEQYF	TGCGCCAGCAGCCAGGCACCACTTAGCGGGAGCTCCTACGAGCAGTACTTC	TRBV4-1	TRBJ2-7	many	TRBD2
CASLPGTGLYGYTF	TGTGCCAGCCTTCCCGGGACAGGACTGTATGGCTACACCTTC	TRBV6-1	TRBJ1-2	many	TRBD1
CASFGTGTYEQYF	TGTGCCAGCTTCGGGACAGGGACCTACGAGCAGTACTTC	TRBV28	TRBJ2-7	.	TRBD1
CASSYSTGGTQYF	TGTGCCAGCAGTTACTCGACGGGGGGGACCCAGTACTTC	TRBV6-5	TRBJ2-5	many	TRBD2
CASSLMDLTEAFF	TGTGCCAGCAGTTTAATGGATCTCACTGAAGCTTTCTTT	TRBV12-3/TRBV12-4	TRBJ1-1	.	.
CASSLGGSGNIQYF	TGTGCCAGCAGTTTAGGGGGGAGCGGTAACATTCAGTACTTC	TRBV12-3/TRBV12-4	TRBJ2-4	many	.
CASSDRDGTPEAFF	TGTGCCAGCAGTGACAGGGATGGTACTCCTGAAGCTTTCTTT	TRBV12-3/TRBV12-4	TRBJ1-1	many	TRBD1
CASSLWGMNTEAFF	TGTGCCAGTAGCCTCTGGGGGATGAACACTGAAGCTTTCTTT	TRBV19	TRBJ1-1	.	.
CATKPETQNTGELFF	TGTGCCACGAAACCCGAGACTCAGAACACCGGGGAGCTGTTTTTT	TRBV12-3/TRBV12-4	TRBJ2-2	.	.
CASSSPGLKSNQPQHF	TGTGCCAGTAGTTCCCCGGGACTGAAAAGCAATCAGCCCCAGCATTTT	TRBV19	TRBJ1-5	few	.
CATQGLAFYNEQFF	TGTGCCACCCAGGGACTAGCGTTCTACAATGAGCAGTTCTTC	TRBV24-1	TRBJ2-1	many	TRBD2
CASSERGYNQPQHF	TGTGCCAGCAGTGAACGCGGATACAATCAGCCCCAGCATTTT	TRBV6-1	TRBJ1-5	many	.
CASSLGSTSETQYF	TGCGCCAGCAGCTTGGGCTCTACCTCCGAGACCCAGTACTTC	TRBV5-1	TRBJ2-5	many	.
CASSSGGLGAYEQYF	TGCGCCAGCAGCTCCGGGGGGCTAGGCGCGTACGAGCAGTACTTC	TRBV5-1	TRBJ2-7	.	.
CASSRDSGDAGELFF	TGTGCCAGTAGTAGAGACTCGGGAGACGCCGGGGAGCTGTTTTTT	TRBV19	TRBJ2-2	.	.
CASSPWDRGNMGQPQHF	TGTGCCAGTAGTCCCTGGGACAGGGGAAATATGGGTCAGCCCCAGCATTTT	TRBV19	TRBJ1-5	few	TRBD1
CASSSQGARRNGYTF	TGTGCCAGCAGTTCTCAGGGGGCGCGCAGAAATGGCTACACCTTC	TRBV28	TRBJ1-2	many	TRBD1
CASSLDMETLSF	TGTGCCAGCAGCCTAGATATGGAGACACTCTCTTTT	TRBV28	TRBJ1-3	many	.
CASSLARTGLQQETQYF	TGTGCCAGCAGCTTGGCCCGGACAGGATTACAACAAGAGACCCAGTACTTC	TRBV11-3	TRBJ2-5	.	TRBD1